Sequencing of this T cell receptor (beta chain) was carried out in a study of CXCR3-negative and CXCR3-positive naive CD8 T cells. Study-level results: With surface CD5 comparable between naive subsets, TCR strength was estimated using properties derived from the TRB CDR3. Much lower diversity was found in memory CD8+ cells, while both naive subsets had comparably high diversity. Naive cells positive for CXCR3 carried more hydrophobic TRB CDR3s than CXCR3-negative ones.

With UMI labels, 5' RACE was used to prepare the TRB cDNA libraries. TCRdb reanalyzed the 5' RACE reads, giving one entry per CDR3 protein sequence and no DNA. The sample has about 110,000 distinct CDR3 sequences. About this clonotype: The antigen is unknown.

With around 290,000 cells each, the CD8+ T cell subsets were individually sorted in triplicate. CD45RO-CCR7+CD27+CD95- marked naive CD8+ T cells. The sample consisted of naive CXCR3+ CD8+ T cells from blood. The subset here: CD45RO-CCR7+CD27+CD95- naive CD8+ T cells expressing CXCR3 (TNR3+). This receptor was obtained from a human donor in good health. Some clones in this sample may be carry-over from other donors' samples.

The CDR3: CASSSFPGQGAEAFF. This chain uses TRBV28 with TRBJ1-1; TCRdb proposes TRBD1, but this gene call is untestable without DNA. CDR1 MDHEN and CDR2 SYDVKM come from the germline V gene. This CDR3 comprises 15 residues.